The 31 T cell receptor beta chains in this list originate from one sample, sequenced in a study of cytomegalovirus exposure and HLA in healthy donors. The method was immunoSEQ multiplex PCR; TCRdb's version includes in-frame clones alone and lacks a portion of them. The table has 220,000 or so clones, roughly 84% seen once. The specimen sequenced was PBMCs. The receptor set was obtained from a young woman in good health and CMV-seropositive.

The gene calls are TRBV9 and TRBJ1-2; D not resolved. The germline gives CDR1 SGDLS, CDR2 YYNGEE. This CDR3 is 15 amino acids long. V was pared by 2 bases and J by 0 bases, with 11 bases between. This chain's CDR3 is CASSVAPGANYGYTF. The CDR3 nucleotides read TGTGCCAGCAGCGTGGCCCCCGGAGCTAACTATGGCTACACCTTC.

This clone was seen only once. This chain's CDR3 is CASSEGAGSQETQYF. The CDR3 nucleotides are TGTGCCAGCAGCGAGGGGGCGGGATCCCAAGAGACCCAGTACTTC. The chain links TRBV9 to TRBJ2-5, with D perhaps matching TRBD1 (7 bases). There are 15 residues in the CDR3. V was cut by 3 bases and J by 1 base, with 13 bases left in between. Germline-derived CDR1 and CDR2 are SGDLS and YYNGEE.

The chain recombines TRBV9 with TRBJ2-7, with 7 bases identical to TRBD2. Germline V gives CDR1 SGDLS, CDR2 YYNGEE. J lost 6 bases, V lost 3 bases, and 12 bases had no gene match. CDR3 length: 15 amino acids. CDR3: CASSAGGASGLEQYF. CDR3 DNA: TGTGCCAGCAGCGCAGGCGGAGCTAGCGGTCTCGAGCAGTACTTC.

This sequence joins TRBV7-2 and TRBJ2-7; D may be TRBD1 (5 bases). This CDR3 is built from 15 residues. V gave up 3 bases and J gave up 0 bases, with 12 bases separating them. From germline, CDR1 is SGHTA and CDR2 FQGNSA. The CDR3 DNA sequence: TGTGCCAGCAGCTTGGTCCCAGGGTACTCCTACGAGCAGTACTTC. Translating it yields CASSLVPGYSYEQYF. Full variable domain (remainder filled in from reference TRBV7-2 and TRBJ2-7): GAGVSQSPSNKVTEKGKDVELRCDPISGHTALYWYRQSLGQGLEFLIYFQGNSAPDKSGLPSDRFSAERTGGSVSTLTIQRTQQEDSAVYLCASSLVPGYSYEQYFGPGTRLTVT.

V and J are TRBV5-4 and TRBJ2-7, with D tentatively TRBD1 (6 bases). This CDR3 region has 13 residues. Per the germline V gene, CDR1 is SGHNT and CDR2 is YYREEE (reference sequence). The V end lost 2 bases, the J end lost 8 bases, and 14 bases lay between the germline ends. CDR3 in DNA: TGTGCCAGCAGCTTTCAGGGGCATGGGAAGCAGTACTTC. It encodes CASSFQGHGKQYF.

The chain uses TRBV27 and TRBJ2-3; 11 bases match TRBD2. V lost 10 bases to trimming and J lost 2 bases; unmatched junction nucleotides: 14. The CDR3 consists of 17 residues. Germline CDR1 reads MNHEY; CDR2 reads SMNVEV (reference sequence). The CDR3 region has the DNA TGTGCCATCCCGTTCGGGACTAGCGGATCTCACACAGATACGCAGTATTTT. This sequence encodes CAIPFGTSGSHTDTQYF.

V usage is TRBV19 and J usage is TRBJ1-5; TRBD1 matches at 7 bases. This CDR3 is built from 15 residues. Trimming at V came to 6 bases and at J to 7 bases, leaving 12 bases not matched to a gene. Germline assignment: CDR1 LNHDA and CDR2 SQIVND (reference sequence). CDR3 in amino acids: CASRERQGSRQPQHF. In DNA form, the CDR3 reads TGTGCCAGTAGAGAACGACAGGGATCGAGACAGCCCCAGCATTTT.

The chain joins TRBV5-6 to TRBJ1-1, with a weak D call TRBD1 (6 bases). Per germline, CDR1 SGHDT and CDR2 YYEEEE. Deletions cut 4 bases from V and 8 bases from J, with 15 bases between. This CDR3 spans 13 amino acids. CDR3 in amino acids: CASSPDSWAEAFF. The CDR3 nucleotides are TGTGCCAGCAGCCCGGACAGTTGGGCCGAAGCTTTCTTT. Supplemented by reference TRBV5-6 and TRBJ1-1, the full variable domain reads DAGVTQSPTHLIKTRGQQVTLRCSPKSGHDTVSWYQQALGQGPQFIFQYYEEEERQRGNFPDRFSGHQFPNYSSELNVNALLLGDSALYLCASSPDSWAEAFFGQGTRLTVV.

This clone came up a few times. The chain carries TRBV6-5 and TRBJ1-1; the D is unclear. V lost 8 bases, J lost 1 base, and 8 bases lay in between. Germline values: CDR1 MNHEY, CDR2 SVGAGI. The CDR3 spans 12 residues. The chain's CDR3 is CASARGNTEAFF. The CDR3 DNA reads TGTGCCAGCGCCCGGGGGAACACTGAAGCTTTCTTT.

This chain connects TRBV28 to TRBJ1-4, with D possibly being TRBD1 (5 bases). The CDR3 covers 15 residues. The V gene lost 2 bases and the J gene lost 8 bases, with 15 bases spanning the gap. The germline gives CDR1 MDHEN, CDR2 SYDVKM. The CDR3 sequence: CASSLRQGGTEKLFF. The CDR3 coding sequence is TGTGCCAGCAGTTTAAGGCAGGGCGGTACCGAAAAACTGTTTTTT.

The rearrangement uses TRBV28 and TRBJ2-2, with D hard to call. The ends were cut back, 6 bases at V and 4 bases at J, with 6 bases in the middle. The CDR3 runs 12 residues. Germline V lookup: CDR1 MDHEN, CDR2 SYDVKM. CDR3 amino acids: CASRRSTGELFF. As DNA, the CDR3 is TGTGCCAGCAGAAGGAGCACCGGGGAGCTGTTTTTT.

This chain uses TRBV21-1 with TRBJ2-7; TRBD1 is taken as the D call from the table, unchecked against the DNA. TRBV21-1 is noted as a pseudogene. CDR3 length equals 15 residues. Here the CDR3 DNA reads TGTGCCAGCAGCAAACACCGGGACAGGGGTTACGAGCAGTACTTC. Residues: CASSKHRDRGYEQYF.

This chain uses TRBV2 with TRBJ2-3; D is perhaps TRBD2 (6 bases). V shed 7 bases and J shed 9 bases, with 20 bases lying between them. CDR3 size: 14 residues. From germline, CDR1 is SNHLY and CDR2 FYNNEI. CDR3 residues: CASTTSPTGGTQYF. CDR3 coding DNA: TGTGCCAGCACTACAAGCCCGACCGGAGGGACGCAGTATTTT.

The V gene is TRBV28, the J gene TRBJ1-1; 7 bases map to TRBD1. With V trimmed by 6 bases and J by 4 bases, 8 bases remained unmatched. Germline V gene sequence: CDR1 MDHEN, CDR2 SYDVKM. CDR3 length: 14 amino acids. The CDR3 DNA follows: TGTGCCAGCAGCCCTCAGGGGGGAGGCACTGAAGCTTTCTTT. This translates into CASSPQGGGTEAFF. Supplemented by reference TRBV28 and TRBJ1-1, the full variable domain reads DVKVTQSSRYLVKRTGEKVFLECVQDMDHENMFWYRQDPGLGLRLIYFSYDVKMKEKGDIPEGYSVSREKKERFSLILESASTNQTSMYLCASSPQGGGTEAFFGQGTRLTVV.

The chain's CDR3 is CASSLTGGKFF. CDR3 nucleotides: TGCGCCAGCAGCCTAACAGGGGGCAAGTTCTTC. V gene TRBV4-1 combines with J gene TRBJ2-1, with 9 positions matching TRBD1. In germline, CDR1 is MGHRA, CDR2 YSYEKL. The CDR3 totals 11 residues. The J segment lost 14 bases and the V segment lost 4 bases, leaving 3 bases of the junction unmatched.

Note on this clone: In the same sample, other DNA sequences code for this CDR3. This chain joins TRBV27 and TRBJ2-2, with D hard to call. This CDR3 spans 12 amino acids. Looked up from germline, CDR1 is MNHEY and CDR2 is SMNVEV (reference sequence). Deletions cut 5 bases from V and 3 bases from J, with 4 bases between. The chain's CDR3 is CASSPYTGELFF. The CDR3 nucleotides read TGTGCCAGCAGTCCGTACACCGGGGAGCTGTTTTTT.

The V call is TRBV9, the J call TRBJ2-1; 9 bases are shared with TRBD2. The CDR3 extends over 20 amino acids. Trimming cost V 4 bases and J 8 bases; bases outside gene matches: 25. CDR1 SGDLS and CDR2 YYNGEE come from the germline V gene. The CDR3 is CASSSYGGASGMGGYDEQFF. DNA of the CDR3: TGTGCCAGCAGCTCGTATGGGGGGGCTAGCGGGATGGGGGGATACGATGAGCAGTTCTTC.

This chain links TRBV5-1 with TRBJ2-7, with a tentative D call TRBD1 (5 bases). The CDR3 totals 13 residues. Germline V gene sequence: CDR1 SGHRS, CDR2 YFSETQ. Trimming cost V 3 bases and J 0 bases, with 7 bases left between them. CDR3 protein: CASSSTASYEQYF. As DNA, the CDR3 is TGCGCCAGCAGCTCGACAGCCTCCTACGAGCAGTACTTC. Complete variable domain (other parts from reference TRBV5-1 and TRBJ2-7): KAGVTQTPRYLIKTRGQQVTLSCSPISGHRSVSWYQQTPGQGLQFLFEYFSETQRNKGNFPGRFSGRQFSNSRSEMNVSTLELGDSALYLCASSSTASYEQYFGPGTRLTVT.

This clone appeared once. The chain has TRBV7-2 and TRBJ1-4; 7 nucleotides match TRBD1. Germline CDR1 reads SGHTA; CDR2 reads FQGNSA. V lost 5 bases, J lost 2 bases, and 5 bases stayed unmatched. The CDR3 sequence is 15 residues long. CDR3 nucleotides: TGTGCCAGCAGCCCAGGGGGTGATACTAATGAAAAACTGTTTTTT. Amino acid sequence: CASSPGGDTNEKLFF. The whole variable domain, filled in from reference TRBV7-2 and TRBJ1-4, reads GAGVSQSPSNKVTEKGKDVELRCDPISGHTALYWYRQSLGQGLEFLIYFQGNSAPDKSGLPSDRFSAERTGGSVSTLTIQRTQQEDSAVYLCASSPGGDTNEKLFFGSGTQLSVL.

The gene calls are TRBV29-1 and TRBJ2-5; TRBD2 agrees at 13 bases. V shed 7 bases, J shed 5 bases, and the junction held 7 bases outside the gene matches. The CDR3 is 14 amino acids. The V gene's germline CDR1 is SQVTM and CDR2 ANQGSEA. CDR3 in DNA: TGCAGCGCCCGGACTAGCGGGAGTCGGGAGACCCAGTACTTC. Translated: CSARTSGSRETQYF.

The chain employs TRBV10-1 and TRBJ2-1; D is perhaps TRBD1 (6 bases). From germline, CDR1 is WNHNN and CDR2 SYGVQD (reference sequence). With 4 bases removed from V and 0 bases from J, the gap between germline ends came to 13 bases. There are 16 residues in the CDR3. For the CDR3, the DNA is TGCGCCAGCAGTGTAGACAGGAGAAGCTCCTACAATGAGCAGTTCTTC. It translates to CASSVDRRSSYNEQFF.

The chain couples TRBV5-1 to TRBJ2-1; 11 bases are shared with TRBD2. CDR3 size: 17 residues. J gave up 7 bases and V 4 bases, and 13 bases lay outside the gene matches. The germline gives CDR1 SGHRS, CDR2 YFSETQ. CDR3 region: CASSTNPTSGSMNEQFF. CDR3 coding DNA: TGCGCCAGCAGCACCAACCCAACTAGCGGGAGTATGAATGAGCAGTTCTTC.

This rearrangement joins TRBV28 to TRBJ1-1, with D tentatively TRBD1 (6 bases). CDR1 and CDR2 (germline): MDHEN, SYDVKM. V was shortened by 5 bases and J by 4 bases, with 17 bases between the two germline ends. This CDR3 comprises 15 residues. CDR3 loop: CASSPLYRDLTEAFF. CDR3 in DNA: TGTGCCAGCAGTCCATTATACAGGGATCTCACTGAAGCTTTCTTT.

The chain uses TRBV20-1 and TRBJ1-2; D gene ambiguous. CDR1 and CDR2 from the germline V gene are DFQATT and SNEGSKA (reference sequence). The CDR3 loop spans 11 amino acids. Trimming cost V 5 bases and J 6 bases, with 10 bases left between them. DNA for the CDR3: TGCAGTGCTTATTTCCGAGATGGCTACACCTTC. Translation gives CSAYFRDGYTF.

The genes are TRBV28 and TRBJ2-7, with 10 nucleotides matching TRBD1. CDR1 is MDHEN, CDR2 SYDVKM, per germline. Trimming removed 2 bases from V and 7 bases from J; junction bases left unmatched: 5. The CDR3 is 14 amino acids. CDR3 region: CASSLGDRGYEQYF. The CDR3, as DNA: TGTGCCAGCAGTTTAGGGGACAGGGGATATGAGCAGTACTTC.

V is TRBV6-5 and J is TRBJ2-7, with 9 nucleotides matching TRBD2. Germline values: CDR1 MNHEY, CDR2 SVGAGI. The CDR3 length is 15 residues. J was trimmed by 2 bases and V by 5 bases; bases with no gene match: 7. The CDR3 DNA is TGTGCCAGCAGTGCCCGGGCGGGAGGGGCCTACGAGCAGTACTTC. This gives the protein CASSARAGGAYEQYF.

The CDR3 DNA follows: TGTGCCAGCAGTCGGGGACTAGCGGGAGCCGAGCAGTTCTTC. Its translation is CASSRGLAGAEQFF. This chain connects TRBV27 to TRBJ2-1; 14 bases map to TRBD2. Germline CDR1 reads MNHEY; CDR2 reads SMNVEV (reference sequence). Unmatched junction bases numbered 4, after V lost 5 bases and J lost 10 bases. This CDR3 has 14 residues.

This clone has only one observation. CDR3 sequence reads: CASTSRDGGVSPDTQYF. The CDR3 nucleotides read TGTGCCAGCACCAGTCGAGACGGGGGAGTCTCCCCAGATACGCAGTATTTT. The chain has TRBV28 and TRBJ2-3; perhaps TRBD2 as D (6 bases). The CDR3 spans 17 residues. Trimming removed 7 bases at V and 4 bases at J, with 24 bases between. CDR1 MDHEN and CDR2 SYDVKM come from the germline V gene.

Written as DNA, the CDR3 is TGTGCCAGCAGTTTATCAGAGTCGGACAGGGTGGTGACCCAGTACTTC. It encodes CASSLSESDRVVTQYF. J is TRBJ2-5 and V is TRBV28; 8 nucleotides align to TRBD1. The germline CDR1 and CDR2 sequences are MDHEN and SYDVKM. The CDR3 loop spans 16 amino acids. Trimming removed 1 base from V and 7 bases from J; junction bases left unmatched: 11.

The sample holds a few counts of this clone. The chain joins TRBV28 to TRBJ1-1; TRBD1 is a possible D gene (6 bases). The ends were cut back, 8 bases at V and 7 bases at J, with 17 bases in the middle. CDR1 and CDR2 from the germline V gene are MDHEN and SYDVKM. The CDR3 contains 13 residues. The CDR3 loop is CASDSGTTYEAFF. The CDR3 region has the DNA TGTGCCAGCGATTCAGGGACAACCTATGAAGCTTTCTTT.

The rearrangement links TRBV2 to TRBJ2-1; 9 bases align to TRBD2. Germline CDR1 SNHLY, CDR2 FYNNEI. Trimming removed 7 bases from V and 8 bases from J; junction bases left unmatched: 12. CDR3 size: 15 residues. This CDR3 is CASKLGSGSFHEQFF. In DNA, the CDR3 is TGTGCCAGCAAGTTGGGTAGCGGGAGTTTCCATGAGCAGTTCTTC.